The clone carrying this T cell receptor beta chain was seen more than once but under ten times. What it recognizes is unknown. The data are from a study of blood T cells in healthy people across ages. Study-wide findings and caveats: Donors of long life had a larger count of naive CD4+ cells and greater diversity than aged donors.

It was with a sample-barcoded 5' primer and a J-beta primer mix that a second PCR of roughly 7 to 11 cycles was run. Paired-end reads containing CDR3 totaled no fewer than 2.5 million for each sample. TCRdb analysed the 5' RACE reads with MiXCR anew, one entry per CDR3 protein. The sample yields under 700,000 distinct CDR3 sequences, about 25% seen once. Ranging in age from about 6 to 95, the donors were healthy Caucasian individuals from Russia. CDR3 length: 15 residues. V shed 6 bases, J shed 10 bases, and the junction held 11 bases outside the gene matches. The data also belong to a second study, concerning T cells of mothers and their children. This second study says: Extraction yielded RNA that went, in full, into cDNA synthesis at around 1.5 ug per 15 ul.

The sequenced sample consisted of blood. This sequence joins TRBV12-3 or TRBV12-4 and TRBJ1-6; 8 bases match TRBD1. This clonotype was sampled from a boy between 10 and 17 years old in good health. The CDR3 protein is CASSPRTGHGSPLHF. The DNA for the CDR3 is TGTGCCAGCAGCCCAAGGACAGGGCATGGCTCACCCCTCCACTTT.